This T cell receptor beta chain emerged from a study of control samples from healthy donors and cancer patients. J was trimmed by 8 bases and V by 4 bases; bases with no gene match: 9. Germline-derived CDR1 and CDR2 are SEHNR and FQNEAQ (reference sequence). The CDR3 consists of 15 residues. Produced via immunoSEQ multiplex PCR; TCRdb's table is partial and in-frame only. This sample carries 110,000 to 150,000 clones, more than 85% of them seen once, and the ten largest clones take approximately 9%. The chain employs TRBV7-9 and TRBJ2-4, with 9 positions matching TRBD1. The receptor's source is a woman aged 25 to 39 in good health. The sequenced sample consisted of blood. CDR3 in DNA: TGTGCCAGCAGCTCGCTACCGGGACAGGGTGACATTCAGTACTTC. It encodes CASSSLPGQGDIQYF.